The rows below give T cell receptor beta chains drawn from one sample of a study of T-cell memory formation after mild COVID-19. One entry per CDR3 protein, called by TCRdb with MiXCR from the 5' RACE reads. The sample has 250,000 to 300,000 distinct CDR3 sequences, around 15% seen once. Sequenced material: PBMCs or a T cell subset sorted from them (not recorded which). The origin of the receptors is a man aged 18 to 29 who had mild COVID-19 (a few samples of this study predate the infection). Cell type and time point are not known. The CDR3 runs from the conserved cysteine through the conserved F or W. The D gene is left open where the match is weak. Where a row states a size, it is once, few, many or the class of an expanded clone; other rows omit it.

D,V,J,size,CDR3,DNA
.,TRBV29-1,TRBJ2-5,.,CSVEDSEETQYF,TGCAGCGTTGAAGATAGCGAAGAGACCCAGTACTTC
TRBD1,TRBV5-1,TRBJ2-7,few,CASSFVPTRDRGYEQYF,TGCGCCAGCAGCTTTGTCCCCACCCGGGACAGGGGCTACGAGCAGTACTTC
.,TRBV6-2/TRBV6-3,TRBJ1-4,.,CASSSVIGEKLFF,TGTGCCAGCAGCTCGGTCATCGGCGAAAAACTGTTTTTT
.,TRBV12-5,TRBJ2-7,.,CASGAQGPGYEQYF,TGTGCTAGTGGGGCTCAGGGGCCGGGCTACGAGCAGTACTTC
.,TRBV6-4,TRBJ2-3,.,CASSEMGGIDTQYF,TGTGCCAGCAGTGAGATGGGGGGCATAGATACGCAGTATTTT
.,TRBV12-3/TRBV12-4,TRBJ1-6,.,CATTLGGSMNSPLHF,TGTGCCACCACCTTGGGGGGTAGTATGAATTCACCCCTCCACTTT
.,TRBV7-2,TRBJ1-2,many,CASSLAGGYGYTF,TGTGCCAGCAGCTTAGCAGGGGGCTATGGCTACACCTTC
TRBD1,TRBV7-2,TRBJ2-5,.,CASSFNRGLDETQYF,TGTGCCAGCAGCTTTAACAGGGGGCTAGATGAGACCCAGTACTTC
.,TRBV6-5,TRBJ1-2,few,CASSYSVPPDYGYTF,TGTGCCAGCAGTTACTCGGTCCCACCCGACTATGGCTACACCTTC
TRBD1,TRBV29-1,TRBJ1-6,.,CSVGQGVGSPLHF,TGCAGCGTTGGACAGGGGGTAGGTTCACCCCTCCACTTT
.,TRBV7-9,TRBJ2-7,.,CASSLEETSYEQYF,TGTGCCAGCAGCTTGGAAGAAACAAGCTACGAGCAGTACTTC
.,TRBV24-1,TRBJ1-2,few,CATSVIRQDGYTF,TGTGCCACCAGTGTCATCCGACAAGACGGCTACACCTTC
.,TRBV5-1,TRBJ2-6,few,CASGKNRASSGANVLTF,TGCGCCAGCGGTAAAAACAGGGCGAGCTCTGGGGCCAACGTCCTGACTTTC
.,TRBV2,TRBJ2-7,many,CASTVGYEQYF,TGTGCCAGCACCGTAGGGTACGAGCAGTACTTC
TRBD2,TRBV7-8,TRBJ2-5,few,CASSHPGGLAGGFKETQYF,TGTGCCAGCAGCCATCCCGGGGGACTAGCGGGGGGATTTAAAGAGACCCAGTACTTC